These 4 T cell receptor beta chains originate from one sample sequenced in a study of shared clonotypes between healthy human individuals (dated by TCRdb to about 2020). Receptor amplification or capture employed the immunoSEQ multiplex PCR assay. Entries here come from immuneACCESS through TCRdb and include only in-frame sequences with V and J called. Some clones fail to appear in such tables; in the studies checked, an unresolved V gene covers under half of the shortfall, and the cause of the remainder is unknown. This sample comprises about 2.4 million clones, over 85% of them detected only once. The top ten clones comprise roughly 0.36% of the sample. The sequencing sample was made of naive CD4+ T cells from PBMCs. The sample's cell subset or site, from its label and the paper: CD45RA+ positively selected. All receptors come from a man younger than 30 in good health. Some clones in this sample may be carry-over from other donors' samples.

The V call is TRBV6-4, the J call TRBJ2-1; 10 bases line up with TRBD2. V lost 4 bases and J lost 7; bases outside the gene matches: 7. Germline V lookup: CDR1 MRHNA, CDR2 SNTAGT. This CDR3 spans 15 amino acids. The CDR3 region has the DNA TGTGCCAGCAGTGCCGGAGCGGGAGGGCGGAATGAGCAGTTCTTC. Translation gives CASSAGAGGRNEQFF.

This chain uses TRBV28 with TRBJ1-6; TRBD1 might be the D (6 bases). This CDR3 contains 13 residues. The germline CDR1 and CDR2 sequences are MDHEN and SYDVKM. The V gene lost 11 bases and the J gene lost 8 bases, with 16 bases spanning the gap. The CDR3: CAGGPGWDSPLHF. CDR3 coding DNA: TGTGCCGGGGGCCCAGGGTGGGATTCACCCCTCCACTTT.

This clone was detected once. The chain has TRBV2 and TRBJ2-1; D unclear. There are 11 residues in the CDR3. Germline assignment: CDR1 SNHLY and CDR2 FYNNEI. The CDR3 nucleotides read TGTCTCCCCCGCAGTGTTAATGAGCAGTTCTTC. Translating gives CLPRSVNEQFF.

The chain links TRBV7-2 to TRBJ1-5; 9 bases map to TRBD1. CDR3 length: 15 amino acids. With V trimmed by 0 bases and J by 7 bases, 4 bases remained unmatched. CDR1 and CDR2 (germline): SGHTA, FQGNSA. CDR3 nucleotide sequence: TGTGCCAGCAGCTTAGCAGGGGACAGGGTCCAGCCCCAGCATTTT. Encoded protein: CASSLAGDRVQPQHF.